These T cell receptor beta chains were read from a single sample in a study of T cells in tumors after PD-1 blockade. Here immunoSEQ multiplex PCR was the method, and the copy in TCRdb shows in-frame clones only, minus some. The sample includes almost 35,000 clones, 55% to 80% of them seen just once. The sample consisted of PBMCs, taken after anti-PD-1 treatment. All receptors derive from a human donor with basal cell carcinoma. Each CDR3 is given without its conserved first and last residue. The size entry is marked missing in some rows and otherwise reads once, few, many or a size class.

V	J	size	length	CDR3
TRBV3-1/TRBV3-2	TRBJ1-6	-	9	ASGGNSPLH
TRBV25-1	TRBJ2-1	-	12	ASSVSFARNEQF
TRBV5-4	TRBJ2-3	-	13	ASSLGGGSTDTQY
TRBV6-5	TRBJ1-4	-	13	ASSRVLATNEKLF
TRBV5-1	TRBJ1-2	-	14	ASSANPGQGARGYT
TRBV6-5	TRBJ1-2	-	12	ASIPRAHKEGYT
TRBV5-1	TRBJ2-3	-	13	ASSFGSPSTDTQY
TRBV6-2/TRBV6-3	TRBJ2-7	-	13	ASSYLTSGLSEQY
TRBV5-1	TRBJ2-4	-	12	ASSLGGAKNIQY
TRBV19	TRBJ1-2	-	11	ASSISESYGYT
TRBV4-3	TRBJ1-2	once	13	ASSQHNRVDYGYT
TRBV15	TRBJ1-6	-	11	ATSSSNNSPLH
TRBV5-5	TRBJ2-5	few	10	ASRGFGETQY
TRBV4-3	TRBJ1-2	-	13	ASSPLGQGRYGYT
TRBV19	TRBJ2-3	-	13	ASKTSGGYGDTQY
TRBV19	TRBJ2-2	-	12	ASSPGVGTGELF
TRBV7-2	TRBJ1-2	-	11	ASRGRGLDGYT
TRBV10-3	TRBJ2-2	-	12	AISGTVDTGELF
TRBV6-5	TRBJ2-1	-	13	ASGPGQGRSNEQF
TRBV6-2/TRBV6-3	TRBJ1-5	-	12	ASSQQSVRQPQH
TRBV5-1	TRBJ2-3	-	13	ASSLERPGTDTQY
TRBV5-1	TRBJ2-1	-	15	ASSLEPAGGLYNEQF
TRBV28	TRBJ1-1	-	12	ASSAGGRESEAF
TRBV7-3	TRBJ1-1	few	11	ASSLFLNTEAF
TRBV28	TRBJ2-1	once	13	ASSSTRSSYNEQF
TRBV6-2/TRBV6-3	TRBJ2-7	-	12	ASSYPASDYEQY
TRBV2	TRBJ2-7	-	10	ASKAIDREQY
TRBV29-1	TRBJ2-1	-	12	SVKTSGIYNEQF
TRBV7-2	TRBJ1-1	few	13	ASRLEATRRTEAF
TRBV7-2	TRBJ1-2	-	11	ASSLANNYGYT
TRBV5-1	TRBJ1-1	few	13	ASSSGQNQNTEAF
TRBV6-5	TRBJ2-3	once	12	ASGTPWATDTQY
TRBV6-5	TRBJ2-3	-	12	ASTARGIPDTQY
TRBV7-9	TRBJ2-5	-	13	ASSGGGRGQETQY
TRBV19	TRBJ2-7	-	9	ATSYSAEQY
TRBV3-1/TRBV3-2	TRBJ2-6	-	16	ASSQSTYASSGANVLT
TRBV28	TRBJ2-3	-	11	ASSAMDTDTQY
TRBV27	TRBJ2-1	-	13	ASRISGTSGNEQF
TRBV5-1	TRBJ2-3	-	12	ASRFTGYADTQY
TRBV5-6	TRBJ2-7	-	13	ASSFRDYLSYEQY
TRBV7-3	TRBJ2-5	-	12	ASSPRGGLETQY
TRBV23-1	TRBJ2-7	-	14	ASSHRGRGASYEQY
TRBV5-1	TRBJ1-4	few	12	ASSFGQGIEKLF
TRBV19	TRBJ1-5	-	10	ASSIGYQPQH
TRBV5-4	TRBJ1-1	-	9	ASSLNTEAF
TRBV2	TRBJ2-3	-	9	ASSEGYTQY
TRBV7-3	TRBJ1-1	-	12	ASSPWEGHTEAF
TRBV5-5	TRBJ1-1	-	13	ASTDGPRSHTEAF
TRBV6-5	TRBJ1-3	few	11	ASKASGGNTIY
TRBV11-3	TRBJ2-7	once	11	ASSPLDRAEQY
TRBV18	TRBJ2-1	-	12	ASSPLNINNEQF
TRBV15	TRBJ1-5	-	13	ATSFLPKDGQPQH
TRBV6-2/TRBV6-3	TRBJ1-5	-	13	ASSSLQGAPRPQH
TRBV30	TRBJ2-5	-	9	AWSAQETQY
TRBV28	TRBJ2-1	-	14	ASSIQGLAGVREQF
TRBV7-3	TRBJ1-1	once	13	ASSLTGKGATEAF
TRBV18	TRBJ1-6	-	10	ASSPVDSPLH
TRBV10-3	TRBJ1-1	-	11	AIAPGRSTEAF